This T cell receptor beta chain derives from a study of T-cell memory formation after mild COVID-19. This clonotype was seen only a few times. Each CDR3 protein is one row after TCRdb ran MiXCR on the 5' RACE reads. The sample carries about 50,000 distinct CDR3 sequences, over 8.5% recorded once. The junction had 5 bases not matched to a gene; V was cut back by 6 bases and J by 5 bases. The germline V gene encodes CDR1 SGHAT and CDR2 FQNNGV. The CDR3 has 15 amino acids. The rearrangement uses TRBV11-2 and TRBJ2-7; the match to TRBD2 covers 15 bases. Sequenced sample: PBMCs or a T cell subset sorted from them (not recorded which). The clonotype comes from an adult woman who had mild COVID-19 (a few samples of this study predate the infection). Cell type and time point are not known. The CDR3 loop is CASRRTSGRVDEQYF. DNA for the CDR3: TGTGCCAGCAGAAGGACTAGCGGGAGGGTCGACGAGCAGTACTTC.